This is a list of T cell receptor beta chains from one sample in a study of blood T cells in healthy people across ages. TCRdb re-analysed the 5' RACE reads in MiXCR, keeping a single row per CDR3 protein. The table records 1,100,000 or so distinct CDR3 sequences, around 43% of them present only once. Sequenced material: blood. These receptors were obtained from a woman in her fifties or sixties in good health. The CDR3 runs from the conserved cysteine through the conserved F or W. A D gene is named only where the DNA matches it firmly. Clone size is not always given. Where it is, it says once, few, many or a class for expanded clones.

abundance	v_gene	len	j_gene	d_gene	CDR3aa	CDR3nt
few	TRBV29-1	12	TRBJ1-5	NA	CSVGTRNQPQHF	TGCAGCGTGGGGACACGCAATCAGCCCCAGCATTTT
NA	TRBV28	18	TRBJ2-3	TRBD1	CASSLTGGIGIGTDTQYF	TGTGCCAGCAGCTTGACAGGGGGTATCGGCATCGGGACAGATACGCAGTATTTT
NA	TRBV2	15	TRBJ2-1	TRBD2	CASSERSGGDNEQFF	TGTGCCAGCAGTGAACGGTCGGGAGGGGACAATGAGCAGTTCTTC
few	TRBV29-1	21	TRBJ2-1	TRBD2	CSVEGSRRTSGRGGSYNEQFF	TGCAGCGTTGAGGGCAGTAGGCGGACTAGCGGGAGGGGAGGGTCCTACAATGAGCAGTTCTTC
NA	TRBV6-5	11	TRBJ2-1	NA	CASSFPNLGFF	TGTGCCAGCAGTTTCCCTAACCTGGGGTTCTTC
few	TRBV24-1	18	TRBJ2-1	TRBD2	CATSAASGRNGSYNEQFF	TGTGCCACCAGTGCGGCTAGCGGGAGAAATGGTTCCTACAATGAGCAGTTCTTC
NA	TRBV24-1	19	TRBJ2-2	TRBD2	CATSDLGLLAGGNTGELFF	TGTGCCACCAGTGATTTGGGGCTTCTAGCGGGAGGCAACACCGGGGAGCTGTTTTTT
NA	TRBV20-1	15	TRBJ2-5	NA	CSARDSATHQETQYF	TGCAGTGCTAGAGATTCGGCAACCCACCAAGAGACCCAGTACTTC
NA	TRBV27	16	TRBJ2-7	TRBD1	CASSPGRTGGIDEQYF	TGTGCCAGCAGTCCGGGAAGGACAGGGGGCATCGACGAGCAGTACTTC
NA	TRBV4-1	16	TRBJ2-3	TRBD2	CASSQDGSGGGPTQYF	TGCGCCAGCAGCCAAGATGGTTCGGGAGGCGGGCCTACGCAGTATTTT
NA	TRBV4-1	14	TRBJ2-3	NA	CAREEISGPDTQYF	TGCGCCAGGGAGGAAATCTCGGGGCCAGATACGCAGTATTTT
few	TRBV7-2	16	TRBJ2-5	TRBD2	CASSQLAGGFQETQYF	TGTGCCAGCAGCCAGTTAGCGGGAGGTTTCCAAGAGACCCAGTACTTC
NA	TRBV9	17	TRBJ2-1	TRBD2	CASSDLRAGGRYNEQFF	TGTGCCAGCAGCGACCTCAGAGCGGGAGGGCGCTACAATGAGCAGTTCTTC
few	TRBV7-9	14	TRBJ1-1	TRBD1	CASSSRTGNTEAFF	TGTGCCAGCAGCTCCCGGACAGGGAACACTGAAGCTTTCTTT
NA	TRBV15	13	TRBJ2-7	NA	CATSRDAIYEQYF	TGTGCCACCAGCAGAGATGCAATCTACGAGCAGTACTTC
few	TRBV12-3/TRBV12-4	18	TRBJ2-5	TRBD1	CASSLGVVGTGSQETQYF	TGTGCCAGCAGTTTAGGGGTGGTGGGGACAGGGAGTCAAGAGACCCAGTACTTC